This T cell receptor (beta chain) was recovered during a study of cytomegalovirus exposure and HLA in healthy donors. The overall study: Earlier, 150 million to 200 million T cells were analyzed, and 117 million unique TCR beta sequences were found among them. The study, taken as a whole, reports: In vitro testing confirmed three CMV-associated chains as specific for CMV antigens.

PCR primers comprised 60 Vbeta and 13 Jbeta primers. Original methodology: Per a later analysis, the number of unique TCR beta chains was approximately 80 million, of which roughly 9.9 million were shared. Produced via immunoSEQ multiplex PCR; TCRdb's table is partial and in-frame only. That table furnishes V, J and clone size, whereas the DNA furnished D and trimming. The sample contains about 190,000 clones, roughly 77% of which appear only once. This clone showed up just a few times. Its antigen is still unknown. The identical CDR3 is also encoded by other nucleotide sequences in the sample. Unrecorded immune exposures were likely, despite nominal health at sampling. This receptor was taken from a woman between 50 and 59 years old in good health and CMV-seronegative. Source material: PBMCs.

CDR3 region: CASSLTRVMNTEAFF. Written as DNA, the CDR3 is TGTGCCAGCAGCCTTACGAGGGTTATGAACACTGAAGCTTTCTTT. The chain carries TRBV7-3 and TRBJ1-1; D is unresolved. V was pared by 5 bases and J by 0 bases, with 13 bases between. Germline values: CDR1 SGHTA, CDR2 FQGTGA. The CDR3 runs to 15 residues.